Given below is one TCR beta chain in context. This sample is part of a study of blood T cell repertoires in COVID-19. In the original analysis: Estimation of nucleated cell counts relied on the amplification of reference gene primers. This table comes from immunoSEQ multiplex PCR, and its TCRdb copy is limited to in-frame clones, with some not included. The V and J calls and clone size come from that table; D and trimming were worked out from the DNA. The repertoire has around 170,000 clones, more than 70% of them found once; the top ten carry roughly 13%. Germline CDR1 and CDR2: LGHDT and YNNKEL (reference sequence). This CDR3 is 13 amino acids long. Trimming at V came to 3 bases and at J to 5 bases, leaving 2 bases not matched to a gene.

The receptor was derived from a man aged 18 to 29 with active or convalescent COVID-19. Sequencing was carried out using peripheral blood. This chain uses TRBV3-1 (or the pseudogene TRBV3-2) with TRBJ1-1; 8 positions match TRBD1. CDR3 region: CASSHGQGTEAFF. The CDR3 region has the DNA TGTGCCAGCAGCCATGGACAGGGAACTGAAGCTTTCTTT.